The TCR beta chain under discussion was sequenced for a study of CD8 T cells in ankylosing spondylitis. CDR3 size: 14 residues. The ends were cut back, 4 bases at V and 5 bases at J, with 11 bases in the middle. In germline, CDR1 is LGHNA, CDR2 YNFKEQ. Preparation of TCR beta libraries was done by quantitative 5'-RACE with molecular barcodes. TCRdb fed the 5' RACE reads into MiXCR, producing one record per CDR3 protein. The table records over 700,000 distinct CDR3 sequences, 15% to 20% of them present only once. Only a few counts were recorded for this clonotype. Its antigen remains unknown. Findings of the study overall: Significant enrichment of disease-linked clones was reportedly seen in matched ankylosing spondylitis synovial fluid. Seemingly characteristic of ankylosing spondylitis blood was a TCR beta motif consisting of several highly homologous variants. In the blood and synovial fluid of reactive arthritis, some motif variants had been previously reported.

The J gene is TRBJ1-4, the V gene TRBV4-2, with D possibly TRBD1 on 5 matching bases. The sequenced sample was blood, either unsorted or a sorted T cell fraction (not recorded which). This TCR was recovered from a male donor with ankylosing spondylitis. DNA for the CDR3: TGTGCCAGCAGCCCCCGGGACGGGAATGAAAAACTGTTTTTT. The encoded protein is CASSPRDGNEKLFF.